The entry below describes one T cell receptor (beta chain). Its antigen is not known. This specimen belongs to a study of OX40 agonist ivuxolimab in advanced cancers. Study-level information: Three patients showed partial responses: one hepatocellular carcinoma and two cutaneous melanoma cases.

The protocol was immunoSEQ multiplex PCR, while the TCRdb copy is restricted to in-frame clones and leaves out a portion. This sample has more than 65,000 clones, with 60% to 85% found just once. Findings and limits, study-wide: The expanded peripheral T cells' antigen specificity was not determined. Among the least clonally expanded were partial responders at 0.1-3.0 mg/kg.

The TCR sequence derives from an adult with an advanced solid tumor such as melanoma, head and neck, liver or kidney cancer. Material: CD4+ or CD8+ T cells sorted from blood, obtained in a trial of the OX40 agonist ivuxolimab.

The CDR3 sequence: CATSRASTDTQYF. CDR3 sequence (DNA): TGTGCCACCAGCAGAGCTTCCACAGATACGCAGTATTTT. V usage is TRBV15 and J usage is TRBJ2-3; the D is unclear. Germline V lookup: CDR1 LNHNV, CDR2 YYDKDF (reference sequence). V was trimmed by 1 base and J by 2 bases, leaving 4 bases between them. The CDR3 spans 13 residues.